Sequencing of this T cell receptor (beta chain) was carried out in a study of beta chain features in type 1 diabetes. CD45RO/CCR7/CD25/CD127/CD95/CD27 sorting isolated CD4+ naive, central memory, regulatory and stem cell-like memory cells. Study findings and constraints: Cells carrying high TCR expression could end up over-represented when cDNA is sequenced.

Investigators reverse transcribed all isolated RNA, so they sequenced expressed TCRB transcripts. Clones were read by immunoSEQ multiplex PCR, and TCRdb kept only the in-frame ones, dropping some. The sample shows around 400,000 clones, 10% to 15% of them seen only once. Comment on this clone: What it recognizes is unknown.

The specimen sequenced was naive CD4+ T cells from blood. The TCR sequence derives from a man younger than 35 in good health.

The CDR3 protein is CASSPMWTTNTEAFF. The CDR3 region has the DNA TGTGCCAGCAGCCCCATGTGGACAACCAACACTGAAGCTTTCTTT. V is TRBV7-8 and J is TRBJ1-1; D may be TRBD1 (5 bases). The CDR3 covers 15 residues. The V gene lost 5 bases and the J gene lost 2 bases, with 15 bases spanning the gap. The germline gives CDR1 SGHVS, CDR2 FQNEAQ.